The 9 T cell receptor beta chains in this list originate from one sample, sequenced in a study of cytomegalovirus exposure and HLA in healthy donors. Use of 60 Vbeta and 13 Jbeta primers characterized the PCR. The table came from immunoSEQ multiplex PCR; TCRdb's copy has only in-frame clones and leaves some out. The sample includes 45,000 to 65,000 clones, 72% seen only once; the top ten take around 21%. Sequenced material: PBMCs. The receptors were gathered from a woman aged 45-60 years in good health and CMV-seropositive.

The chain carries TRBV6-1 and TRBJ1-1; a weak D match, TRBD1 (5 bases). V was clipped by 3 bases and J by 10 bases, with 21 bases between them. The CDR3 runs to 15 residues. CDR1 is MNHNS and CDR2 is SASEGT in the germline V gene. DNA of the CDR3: TGTGCCAGCAGTGACCACCCCGGGGGAGGGGTAGGAGCTTTCTTT. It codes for CASSDHPGGGVGAFF.

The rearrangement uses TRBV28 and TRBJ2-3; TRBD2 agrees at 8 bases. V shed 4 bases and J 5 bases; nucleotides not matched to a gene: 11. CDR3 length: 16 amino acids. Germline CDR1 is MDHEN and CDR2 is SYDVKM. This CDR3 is CASSSPGGGSGDTQYF. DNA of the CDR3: TGTGCCAGCAGTTCCCCGGGAGGGGGTAGCGGAGATACGCAGTATTTT.

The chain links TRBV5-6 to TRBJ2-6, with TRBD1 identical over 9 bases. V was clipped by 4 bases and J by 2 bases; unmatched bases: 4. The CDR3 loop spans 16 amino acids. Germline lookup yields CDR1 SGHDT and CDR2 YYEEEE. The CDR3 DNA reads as TGTGCCAGCAGCGGGGACAGGGTCGCTGGGGCCAACGTCCTGACTTTC. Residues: CASSGDRVAGANVLTF.

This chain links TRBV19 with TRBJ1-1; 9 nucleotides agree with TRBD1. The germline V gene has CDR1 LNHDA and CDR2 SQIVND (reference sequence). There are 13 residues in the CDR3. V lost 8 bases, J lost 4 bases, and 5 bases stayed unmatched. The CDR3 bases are TGTGCCAGTTCTACAGGGGGCTTCACTGAAGCTTTCTTT. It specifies CASSTGGFTEAFF.

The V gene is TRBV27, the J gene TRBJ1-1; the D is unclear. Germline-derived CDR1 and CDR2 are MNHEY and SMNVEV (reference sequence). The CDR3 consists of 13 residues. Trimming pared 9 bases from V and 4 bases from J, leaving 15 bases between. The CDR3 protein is CARPARLSTEAFF. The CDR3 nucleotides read TGTGCCAGACCAGCCAGACTAAGCACTGAAGCTTTCTTT.

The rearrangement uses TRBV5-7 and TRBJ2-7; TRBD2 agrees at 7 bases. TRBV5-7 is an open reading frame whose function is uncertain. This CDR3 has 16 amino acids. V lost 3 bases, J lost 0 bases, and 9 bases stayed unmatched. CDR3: CASSSKEGLTSYEQYF. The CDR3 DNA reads TGTGCCAGCAGCTCGAAGGAGGGACTAACCTCCTACGAGCAGTACTTC.

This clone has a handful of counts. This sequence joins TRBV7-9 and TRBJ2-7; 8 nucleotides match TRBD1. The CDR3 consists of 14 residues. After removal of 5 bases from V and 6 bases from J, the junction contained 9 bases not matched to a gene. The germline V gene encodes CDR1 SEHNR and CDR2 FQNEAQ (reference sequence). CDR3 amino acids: CASSARGQYPEQYF. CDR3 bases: TGTGCCAGCAGCGCCAGGGGGCAATACCCCGAGCAGTACTTC.

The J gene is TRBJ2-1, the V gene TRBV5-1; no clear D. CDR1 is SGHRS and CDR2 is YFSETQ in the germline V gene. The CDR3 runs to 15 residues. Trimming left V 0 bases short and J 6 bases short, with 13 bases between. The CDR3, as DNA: TGCGCCAGCAGCTTGGCCTCTTGGGCTGGCAATGAGCAGTTCTTC. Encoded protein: CASSLASWAGNEQFF.

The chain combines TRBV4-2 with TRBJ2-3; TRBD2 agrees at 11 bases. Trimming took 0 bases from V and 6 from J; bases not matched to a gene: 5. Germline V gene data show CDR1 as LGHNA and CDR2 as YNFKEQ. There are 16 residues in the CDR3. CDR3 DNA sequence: TGTGCCAGCAGCCAAGAGACTAGCGGGGTAGGGGATACGCAGTATTTT. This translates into CASSQETSGVGDTQYF.